The present entry profiles one T cell receptor beta chain with its context. What this receptor recognizes is not known. Qualities for individual bases were not recorded, and no much larger clone is one base off. The immunoSEQ Assay, a bias-controlled multiplex PCR, was used to amplify TCRbeta CDR3 regions from genomic DNA. The paper's processing steps were these. Within the assay, amplification of reference gene primers was used to estimate how many nucleated cells each sample contained. Sequence reads were collapsed and filtered to measure the absolute abundance of every unique TCRbeta CDR3 rearrangement. For each sample, productive Simpson clonality was calculated as the square root of Simpson's diversity index over productive rearrangements. The immuneACCESS repertoire file appears here via TCRdb, limited to in-frame rearrangements. These files lack a portion of the clones; in checked studies, under half of the deficit traces to unresolved V genes, and the cause of the others is not known. That table is the source of V, J and clone size, and D and trimming were worked out from the DNA. This sample holds a few hundred thousand clones; 88% were observed only once. The leading ten clones occupy 0.9% to 1.5% of the sample.

The sample belongs to a study of blood T cell repertoires in COVID-19 (dated by TCRdb to the early 2020s). Looking at the study overall: The collaborator samples originated in the United States, Italy and Spain and spanned the acute and convalescent phases of COVID-19. Where available, HLA class I and class II types were obtained from metadata supplied by the sample provider rather than from assay-based typing. Subjects who had been exposed to COVID-19, were actively infected with it, or had recovered from it provided the deeply sampled blood TCRbeta repertoires that made up the dataset. A de-identified subject ID, COVID-19 status, age in years and sex were almost always included in the sample metadata. The repertoires were released in a freely available public database intended as a resource for research on the immune response to SARS-CoV-2. The prospective study material was composed of cDNA or gDNA derived from T cells, B-cell-depleted T cells, or PBMCs. Samples came from the ongoing ImmuneRACE study (first 160 participants) plus 1,254 subjects from 6 global collaborators.

Participants in the prospective study were aged about 18 to 90 years, lived in 20 to 25 United States geographic areas, and enrolled through a virtual design. To assign participants to cohorts, the prospective study relied on clinical history that participants themselves reported in a screening survey and a study questionnaire. Recovered participants in ImmuneRACE Cohort 3 were defined as having two consecutive negative NP/OP PCR tests, clearance from a healthcare professional, or resolution of symptoms. Mobile phlebotomists in the prospective study collected whole blood, serum and a nasopharyngeal or oropharyngeal swab from every participant. Additional blood draws and questionnaires over an approximately two-month period could optionally be provided by prospective study participants. Before DNA extraction, blood samples from the prospective study were shipped at room temperature or frozen. General findings and caveats noted by the study authors: The amount of clinical and demographic metadata varied by source and participant and was provided uncurated.

The receptor comes from a woman in her late teens or twenties who had recovered from COVID-19. The specimen was PBMCs or T cells enriched from blood (not recorded which).

CDR3 reads: CASSEFRGRETQYF. The nucleotide sequence is given as TGTGCCAGCAGTGAATTCAGGGGCCGGGAGACCCAGTACTTC. The sequence joins TRBV6-1 to TRBJ2-5, and the D gene may be TRBD1, 6 bases matching. CDR1 and CDR2 are drawn from the germline V gene: MNHNS, SASEGT. Its CDR3 holds 14 amino acids, cysteine through phenylalanine. The read is trimmed to its CDR3 DNA, 42 bases read in frame from base 1. V loses 2 bases, J loses 5 bases, and the germline ends lie 12 bases apart.